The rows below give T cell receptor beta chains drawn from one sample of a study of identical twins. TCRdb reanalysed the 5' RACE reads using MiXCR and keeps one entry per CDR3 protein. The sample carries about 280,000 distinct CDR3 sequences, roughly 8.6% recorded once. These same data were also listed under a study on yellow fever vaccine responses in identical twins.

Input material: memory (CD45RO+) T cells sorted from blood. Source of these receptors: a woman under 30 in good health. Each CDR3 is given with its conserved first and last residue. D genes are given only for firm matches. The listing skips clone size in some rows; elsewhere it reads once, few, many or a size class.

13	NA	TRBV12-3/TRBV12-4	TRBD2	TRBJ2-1	TGTGCCAGCAGTTTATCGGAGCGGGGGGGCCAGTTCTTC	CASSLSERGGQFF
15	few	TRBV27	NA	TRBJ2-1	TGTGCCAGCAGTTTACGGGCCCACTCCTACAATGAGCAGTTCTTC	CASSLRAHSYNEQFF
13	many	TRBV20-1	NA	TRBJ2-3	TGCAGTGCTAGAGCAATAAGCACAGATACGCAGTATTTT	CSARAISTDTQYF
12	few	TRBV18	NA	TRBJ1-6	TGTGCCAGCTCACCACAACCATCACCCCTCCACTTT	CASSPQPSPLHF
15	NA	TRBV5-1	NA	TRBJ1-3	TGCGCCAACAGCTTGGGACCAGACTCTGGAAACACCATATATTTT	CANSLGPDSGNTIYF
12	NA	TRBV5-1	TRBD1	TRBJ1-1	TGCGCCAGCAGCTTACGAGGGGGCGAAGCTTTCTTT	CASSLRGGEAFF
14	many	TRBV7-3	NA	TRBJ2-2	TGTGCCAGCAGCCCCGGGGCCGTTGCCGGGGAGCTGTTTTTT	CASSPGAVAGELFF
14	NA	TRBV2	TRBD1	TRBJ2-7	TGTGCCAGCAGTGAAGCCCATCGGTCAGGGGGACAGTACTTC	CASSEAHRSGGQYF
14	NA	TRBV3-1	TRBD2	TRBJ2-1	TGTGCCAGCAGCCCTAAACTAGCGGGGGTTGAGCAGTTCTTC	CASSPKLAGVEQFF
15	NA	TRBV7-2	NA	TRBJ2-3	TGTGCCAGCAGCACCCGAGGGGGGGGCCGGGATACGCAGTATTTT	CASSTRGGGRDTQYF
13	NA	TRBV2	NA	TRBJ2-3	TGTGCCAGCAGTGATGTTATAGGAGATACGCAGTATTTT	CASSDVIGDTQYF
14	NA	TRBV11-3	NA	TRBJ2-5	TGTGCCAGCAGCTTACGGGCGGTCCAAGAGACCCAGTACTTC	CASSLRAVQETQYF
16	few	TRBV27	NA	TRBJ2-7	TGTGCCAGCAGTTTATCTCGGGGTGTGAGCTCCTACGAGCAGTACTTC	CASSLSRGVSSYEQYF
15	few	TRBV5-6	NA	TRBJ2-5	TGTGCCAGCAGCTTGGTTTTGGGGAACCAAGAGACCCAGTACTTC	CASSLVLGNQETQYF
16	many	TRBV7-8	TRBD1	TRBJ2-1	TGTGCCAGCAGCTTAGGTCCAGGACAGGGTGCCGGTGAGCAGTTCTTC	CASSLGPGQGAGEQFF
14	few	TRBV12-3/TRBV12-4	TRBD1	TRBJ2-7	TGTGCCAGCAGCCTGACAGGGGCGGGTTACGAGCAGTACTTC	CASSLTGAGYEQYF
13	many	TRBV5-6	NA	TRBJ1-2	TGTGCCAGCAGCGCTGGACGGACTTATGGCTACACCTTC	CASSAGRTYGYTF
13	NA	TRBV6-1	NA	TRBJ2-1	TGTGCCAGCAGCCCCGGACACAACAATGAGCAGTTCTTC	CASSPGHNNEQFF
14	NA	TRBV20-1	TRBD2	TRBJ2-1	TGCAGTGCCCATTTTAGCGGGGTTTACAATGAGCAGTTCTTC	CSAHFSGVYNEQFF
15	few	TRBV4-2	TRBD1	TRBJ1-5	TGTGCCAGCAGCGAACCGGGACAGCAGGGGAAACCCCAGCATTTT	CASSEPGQQGKPQHF
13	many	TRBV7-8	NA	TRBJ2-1	TGTGCCAGCAGCTTAGGCAGGGTACATGAGCAGTTCTTC	CASSLGRVHEQFF
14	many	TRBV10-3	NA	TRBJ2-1	TGTGCCATCAGGGCAGACAGTCCCTACAATGAGCAGTTCTTC	CAIRADSPYNEQFF
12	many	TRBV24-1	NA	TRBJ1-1	TGTGCCACCAGTGGCGGGACCGATGAAGCTTTCTTT	CATSGGTDEAFF
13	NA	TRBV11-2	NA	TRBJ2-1	TGTGCCAGCAGCTTAGGTAGGGGACTGAAGCAGTTCTTC	CASSLGRGLKQFF
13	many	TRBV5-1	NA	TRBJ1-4	TGCGCCAGCAGCTTGTCCGGTGGTGAAAAACTGTTTTTT	CASSLSGGEKLFF
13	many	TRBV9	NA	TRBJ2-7	TGTGCCAGCAGCGTAACGGGAACGGACGAGCAGTACTTC	CASSVTGTDEQYF
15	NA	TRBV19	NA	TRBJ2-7	TGTGCCAGTAGTATAGCTCGAAGTGGCTGGGTCGAGCAGTACTTC	CASSIARSGWVEQYF
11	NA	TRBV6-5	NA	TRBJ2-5	TGTGCCAGCGGTCCCCGTGAGACCCAGTACTTC	CASGPRETQYF
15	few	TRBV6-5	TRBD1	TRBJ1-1	TGTGCCAGCAGTTCCCACCAGGGGGGGAACACTGAAGCTTTCTTT	CASSSHQGGNTEAFF
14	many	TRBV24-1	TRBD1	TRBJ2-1	TGTGCCACCAGCGGGACAGGGGGGAGCAATGAGCAGTTCTTC	CATSGTGGSNEQFF
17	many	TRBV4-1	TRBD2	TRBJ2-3	TGCGCCAGCAGCCGTGGGGGACTAGCGGGAGGGCAAGATACGCAGTATTTT	CASSRGGLAGGQDTQYF
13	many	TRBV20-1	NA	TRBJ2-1	TGCAGTGCTAGGTCTCTGAGAGGCAATGAGCAGTTCTTC	CSARSLRGNEQFF
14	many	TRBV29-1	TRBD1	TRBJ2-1	TGCAGCGTTACAGACAGGGGAGTAAACAATGAGCAGTTCTTC	CSVTDRGVNNEQFF
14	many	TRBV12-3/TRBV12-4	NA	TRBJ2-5	TGTGCCAGCAGCCCACCGGCAGCCGAAGAGACCCAGTACTTC	CASSPPAAEETQYF
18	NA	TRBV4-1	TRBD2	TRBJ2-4	TGCGCCAGCGCTATTCGGGGAGGGCAAGTCCCAGCCAAAAACATTCAGTACTTC	CASAIRGGQVPAKNIQYF
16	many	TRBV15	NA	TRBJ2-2	TGTGCCACCAGCAACCCGACTGGGGTACACACCGGGGAGCTGTTTTTT	CATSNPTGVHTGELFF
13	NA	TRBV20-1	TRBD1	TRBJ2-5	TGCAGTGCCACCGGGACAGGGGTAGAGACCCAGTACTTC	CSATGTGVETQYF
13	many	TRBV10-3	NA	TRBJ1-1	TGTGCCATCAGGAAGGACAAGAACACTGAAGCTTTCTTT	CAIRKDKNTEAFF